Below, 15 T cell receptor beta chains from the same sample are listed, as sequenced in a study of OX40 agonist ivuxolimab in advanced cancers. Only in-frame clones appear in the TCRdb table, and some are missing; sequencing was by immunoSEQ multiplex PCR. The data show 74,000 or so clones, 85% to 95% seen once. Sample: CD4+ or CD8+ T cells sorted from blood, taken in a trial of the OX40 agonist ivuxolimab. The receptors derive from an adult with an advanced solid tumor such as melanoma, head and neck, liver or kidney cancer.

The V call is TRBV29-1, the J call TRBJ2-7; TRBD2 agrees at 8 bases. The J segment lost 0 bases and the V segment lost 5 bases, leaving 3 bases of the junction unmatched. The CDR3 is 13 amino acids. Germline V lookup: CDR1 SQVTM, CDR2 ANQGSEA. The chain's CDR3 is CSVLAGSSYEQYF. The DNA for the CDR3 is TGCAGCGTTTTAGCGGGGAGCTCCTACGAGCAGTACTTC.

CDR3 sequence reads: CASLGPDYEQYF. In DNA, the CDR3 is TGTGCCAGCCTCGGACCTGACTACGAGCAGTACTTC. The chain links TRBV6-1 to TRBJ2-7; D gene ambiguous. The CDR3 is 12 amino acids. The germline V gene has CDR1 MNHNS and CDR2 SASEGT. Deletions cut 8 bases from V and 3 bases from J, with 11 bases between.

The J gene is TRBJ2-3, the V gene TRBV5-1; 9 nucleotides agree with TRBD2. CDR1 and CDR2 from the germline V gene are SGHRS and YFSETQ. The CDR3 runs to 15 residues. J gave up 5 bases and V 0 bases, and 4 bases lay outside the gene matches. CDR3 DNA sequence: TGCGCCAGCAGCTTGGGCGGGAGGGCCCAAGATACGCAGTATTTT. Translated, it gives CASSLGGRAQDTQYF.

The chain carries TRBV4-1 and TRBJ1-1; D unclear. Trimming removed 4 bases at V and 1 base at J, with 10 bases between. CDR1 and CDR2 (germline): MGHRA, YSYEKL. This CDR3 is built from 14 residues. In nucleotides, the CDR3 is TGCGCCAGCAGCCCCGGGCCCCAGAACACTGAAGCTTTCTTT. This translates into CASSPGPQNTEAFF.

The CDR3 spells CASSPRGADKGETQYF. The CDR3 DNA is TGCGCCAGCAGCCCGCGAGGAGCGGACAAAGGAGAGACCCAGTACTTC. The V call is TRBV4-3, the J call TRBJ2-5; D assignment may be TRBD1 or TRBD2 (5 bases each). The V gene lost 4 bases and the J gene lost 4 bases, with 19 bases spanning the gap. The CDR3 has 16 residues. Germline V CDR1 and CDR2: LGHNA, YSLEER.

The chain couples TRBV21-1 to TRBJ1-5. TRBV21-1 corresponds to a pseudogene. CDR3 length: 16 amino acids. CDR3 region: CASSKARECRNQPQHF. The CDR3, as DNA: TGTGCCAGCAGCAAAGCTCGCGAGTGTCGCAATCAGCCCCAGCATTTT.

The chain is built from TRBV9 and TRBJ1-2; 7 bases are a match to TRBD1. CDR1 is SGDLS, CDR2 YYNGEE, per germline. Losses at the gene ends were 3 bases for V and 0 bases for J; bases not matched to a gene: 14. CDR3 size: 18 residues. The CDR3, as DNA: TGTGCCAGCAGCGAGCCCGTTACAGGGGACGATGCTAACTATGGCTACACCTTC. Protein sequence: CASSEPVTGDDANYGYTF.

The CDR3 DNA sequence: TGTGCCAGCAGCGTGTCCGGGGGCTCAAGCACAGATACGCAGTATTTT. It is translated as CASSVSGGSSTDTQYF. The chain joins TRBV9 to TRBJ2-3; D might be TRBD1 or TRBD2, each matching 6 bases. Per the germline V gene, CDR1 is SGDLS and CDR2 is YYNGEE. Between the trimmed V and J ends, which lost 2 bases and 0 bases, there was a span of 13 bases. There are 16 residues in the CDR3.

This clone was seen only once. At the DNA level, this CDR3 is encoded by other sequences in the same sample as well. This chain links TRBV6-5 with TRBJ1-2; TRBD1 is a possible D gene (5 bases). The CDR3 runs 13 residues. V was pared by 2 bases and J by 6 bases, with 10 bases between. Germline V CDR1 and CDR2: MNHEY, SVGAGI. The CDR3 sequence is CASSYSRGDGYTF. For the CDR3, the DNA is TGTGCCAGCAGTTACAGCCGGGGGGATGGCTACACCTTC.

This chain links TRBV9 with TRBJ1-3; D possibly corresponds to TRBD1 (5 bases). CDR3 length equals 15 residues. Trimming stripped 0 bases from V and 4 bases from J, with 11 bases between. Per the germline V gene, CDR1 is SGDLS and CDR2 is YYNGEE. The DNA for the CDR3 is TGTGCCAGCAGCGTAGGAGGGACCCTGGGAAACACCATATATTTT. Its protein product is CASSVGGTLGNTIYF.

The V call is TRBV10-3, the J call TRBJ1-1; D uncertain. The CDR3 consists of 11 residues. V gave up 10 bases and J gave up 3 bases, with 9 bases separating them. Germline CDR1 reads ENHRY; CDR2 reads SYGVKD. This chain's CDR3 is CATLRDTEAFF. The DNA for the CDR3 is TGTGCCACCCTTCGGGACACTGAAGCTTTCTTT.

The CDR3 coding sequence is TGTGCCAGCAGTTCCGGGTCCCCCTCCTACGAGCAGTACTTC. It yields the protein CASSSGSPSYEQYF. The J gene is TRBJ2-7, the V gene TRBV7-9; D gene ambiguous. Trimming pared 6 bases from V and 0 bases from J, leaving 12 bases between. This CDR3 has 14 residues. Per the germline V gene, CDR1 is SEHNR and CDR2 is FQNEAQ (reference sequence).

V gene TRBV19 combines with J gene TRBJ2-7, with 9 bases matching TRBD1. The junction had 4 bases not matched to a gene; V was cut back by 5 bases and J by 2 bases. The length of the CDR3 is 14 residues. Per the germline V gene, CDR1 is LNHDA and CDR2 is SQIVND (reference sequence). The CDR3 sequence is CASSPTGGPYEQYF. The CDR3 nucleotides are TGTGCCAGTAGTCCGACAGGGGGACCCTACGAGCAGTACTTC.

The chain combines TRBV7-6 with TRBJ2-3, with 16 nucleotides matching TRBD2. There are 18 residues in the CDR3. Germline values: CDR1 SGHVS, CDR2 FNYEAQ. Losses at the gene ends were 5 bases for V and 1 base for J; bases not matched to a gene: 6. The CDR3: CASSPGLAGGRGTDTQYF. The DNA of the CDR3 is TGTGCCAGCAGCCCGGGACTAGCGGGGGGGCGGGGCACAGATACGCAGTATTTT.

The rearrangement uses TRBV9 and TRBJ2-3; D might be TRBD1 or TRBD2, each matching 5 bases. From germline, CDR1 is SGDLS and CDR2 YYNGEE. The CDR3 spans 14 residues. Trimming removed 0 bases at V and 2 bases at J, with 7 bases between. The CDR3 sequence is CASSVGGVTDTQYF. CDR3 nucleotides: TGTGCCAGCAGCGTAGGAGGGGTCACAGATACGCAGTATTTT.